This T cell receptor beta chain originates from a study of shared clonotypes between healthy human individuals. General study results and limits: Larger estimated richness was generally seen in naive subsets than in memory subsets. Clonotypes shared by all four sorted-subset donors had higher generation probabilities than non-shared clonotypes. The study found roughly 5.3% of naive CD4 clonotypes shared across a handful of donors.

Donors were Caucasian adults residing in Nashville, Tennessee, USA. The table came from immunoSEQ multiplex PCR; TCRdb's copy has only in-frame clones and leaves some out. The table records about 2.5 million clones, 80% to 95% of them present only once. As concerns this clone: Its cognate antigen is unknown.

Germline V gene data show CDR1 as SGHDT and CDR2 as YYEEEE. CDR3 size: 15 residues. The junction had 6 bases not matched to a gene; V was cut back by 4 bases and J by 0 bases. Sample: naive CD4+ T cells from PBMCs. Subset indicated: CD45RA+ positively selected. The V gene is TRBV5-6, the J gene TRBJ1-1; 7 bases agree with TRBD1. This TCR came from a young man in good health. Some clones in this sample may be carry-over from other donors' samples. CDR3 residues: CASSPETGMNTEAFF. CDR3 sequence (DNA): TGTGCCAGCAGCCCAGAGACAGGGATGAACACTGAAGCTTTCTTT. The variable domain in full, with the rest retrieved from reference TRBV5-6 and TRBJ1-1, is DAGVTQSPTHLIKTRGQQVTLRCSPKSGHDTVSWYQQALGQGPQFIFQYYEEEERQRGNFPDRFSGHQFPNYSSELNVNALLLGDSALYLCASSPETGMNTEAFFGQGTRLTVV.